This is a list of T cell receptor beta chains from one sample in a study of regulatory T cells in long-lasting Graves disease. TCRdb independently ran MiXCR on the multiplex PCR reads; one entry per CDR3 protein. The table lists 620,000 or so distinct CDR3 sequences, about 15% of them singletons. The same sample was also studied in work on T cells in Graves' hyperthyroidism and ophthalmopathy.

This sample comprised peripheral blood mononuclear cells (PBMCs), obtained at new diagnosis, from a patient treated with antithyroid drugs. These receptors all come from a woman aged 30 to 39 with Graves disease. Each CDR3 is given with its conserved first and last residue. The order of the fields is D gene, V gene, CDR3 length, clone size, J gene, CDR3 protein, CDR3 DNA. A D gene is named only where the DNA matches it firmly. The size of a clone is reported for some rows only, either as once, few or many, or as a class for expanded clones.

D gene: -
V gene: TRBV6-2/TRBV6-3
CDR3 length: 15
clone size: -
J gene: TRBJ1-4
CDR3 protein: CASSVRQPTNEKLFF
CDR3 DNA: TGTGCCAGCAGTGTAAGACAGCCAACTAATGAAAAACTGTTTTTT

D gene: TRBD2
V gene: TRBV6-2/TRBV6-3
CDR3 length: 18
clone size: -
J gene: TRBJ2-3
CDR3 protein: CASTADRGSGRAGDTQYF
CDR3 DNA: TGTGCCAGCACGGCCGACAGGGGTAGCGGGAGGGCCGGTGATACGCAGTATTTT

D gene: -
V gene: TRBV5-6
CDR3 length: 15
clone size: -
J gene: TRBJ2-3
CDR3 protein: CASRQGQTRTDTQYF
CDR3 DNA: TGTGCCAGCAGACAAGGACAGACTCGCACAGATACGCAGTATTTT

D gene: -
V gene: TRBV4-1
CDR3 length: 16
clone size: -
J gene: TRBJ2-3
CDR3 protein: CASSPGPTQRGYTQYF
CDR3 DNA: TGCGCCAGCAGCCCCGGACCGACTCAAAGGGGGTATACGCAGTATTTT

D gene: -
V gene: TRBV5-1
CDR3 length: 16
clone size: -
J gene: TRBJ2-1
CDR3 protein: CASSLGPGDLYNEQFF
CDR3 DNA: TGCGCCAGCAGCTTGGGACCCGGTGATTTGTATAATGAGCAGTTCTTC

D gene: -
V gene: TRBV5-4
CDR3 length: 13
clone size: -
J gene: TRBJ1-1
CDR3 protein: CASSLISGIEAFF
CDR3 DNA: TGTGCCAGCAGCCTTATTTCGGGGATAGAAGCTTTCTTT

D gene: -
V gene: TRBV19
CDR3 length: 15
clone size: once
J gene: TRBJ2-5
CDR3 protein: CASSIVRADQETQYF
CDR3 DNA: TGTGCCAGTAGTATAGTTCGAGCGGACCAAGAGACCCAGTACTTC

D gene: TRBD2
V gene: TRBV6-1
CDR3 length: 16
clone size: few
J gene: TRBJ2-1
CDR3 protein: CASGGVGSSSYNEQFF
CDR3 DNA: TGTGCCAGCGGGGGGGTGGGCTCGAGCTCCTACAATGAGCAGTTCTTC

D gene: -
V gene: TRBV6-5
CDR3 length: 15
clone size: -
J gene: TRBJ1-1
CDR3 protein: CASSYWGAGPTEAFF
CDR3 DNA: TGTGCCAGCAGTTACTGGGGGGCAGGGCCAACTGAAGCTTTCTTT

D gene: -
V gene: TRBV7-7
CDR3 length: 13
clone size: -
J gene: TRBJ2-7
CDR3 protein: CASSSSGVGEQYF
CDR3 DNA: TGTGCTAGCAGCTCCTCAGGCGTGGGAGAGCAGTACTTC

D gene: TRBD1
V gene: TRBV19
CDR3 length: 16
clone size: few
J gene: TRBJ2-5
CDR3 protein: CASSIVHTGQQETQYF
CDR3 DNA: TGTGCCAGTAGTATAGTCCATACGGGACAGCAAGAGACCCAGTACTTC

D gene: TRBD1
V gene: TRBV27
CDR3 length: 14
clone size: many
J gene: TRBJ2-1
CDR3 protein: CASSFRTGANEQFF
CDR3 DNA: TGTGCCAGCAGTTTCCGAACAGGGGCGAATGAGCAGTTCTTC

D gene: -
V gene: TRBV6-2/TRBV6-3
CDR3 length: 11
clone size: -
J gene: TRBJ2-7
CDR3 protein: CASSPGFEQYF
CDR3 DNA: TGTGCCAGCAGTCCAGGGTTCGAGCAGTACTTC

D gene: TRBD1
V gene: TRBV27
CDR3 length: 14
clone size: -
J gene: TRBJ1-6
CDR3 protein: CASSSGTGQSPLHF
CDR3 DNA: TGTGCCAGCAGTTCCGGGACAGGGCAATCACCCCTCCACTTT

D gene: TRBD2
V gene: TRBV7-9
CDR3 length: 15
clone size: many
J gene: TRBJ2-1
CDR3 protein: CASSPWASGYNEQFF
CDR3 DNA: TGTGCCAGCAGCCCTTGGGCTAGCGGGTACAATGAGCAGTTCTTC

D gene: TRBD2
V gene: TRBV7-2
CDR3 length: 16
clone size: many
J gene: TRBJ2-1
CDR3 protein: CASSSWTSGTYNEQFF
CDR3 DNA: TGTGCCAGCAGCTCATGGACTAGCGGGACTTACAATGAGCAGTTCTTC

D gene: -
V gene: TRBV28
CDR3 length: 15
clone size: many
J gene: TRBJ1-4
CDR3 protein: CASSYSESHNEKLFF
CDR3 DNA: TGTGCCAGCAGCTACAGCGAGTCCCATAATGAAAAACTGTTTTTT

D gene: -
V gene: TRBV6-5
CDR3 length: 14
clone size: many
J gene: TRBJ2-7
CDR3 protein: CASSYEGYSYEQYF
CDR3 DNA: TGTGCCAGCAGTTATGAGGGCTACTCCTACGAGCAGTACTTC

D gene: TRBD1
V gene: TRBV28
CDR3 length: 19
clone size: many
J gene: TRBJ2-3
CDR3 protein: CASRDRGQGIRRSTDTQYF
CDR3 DNA: TGTGCCAGCAGGGACCGGGGACAGGGGATTCGTCGGAGCACAGATACGCAGTATTTT

D gene: -
V gene: TRBV12-3/TRBV12-4
CDR3 length: 15
clone size: many
J gene: TRBJ2-6
CDR3 protein: CASMGPNSGANVLTF
CDR3 DNA: TGTGCCAGCATGGGGCCAAACTCTGGGGCCAACGTCCTGACTTTC

D gene: -
V gene: TRBV5-1
CDR3 length: 12
clone size: few
J gene: TRBJ2-1
CDR3 protein: CASSLALLEQFF
CDR3 DNA: TGCGCCAGCAGCTTGGCCTTATTGGAGCAGTTCTTC

D gene: -
V gene: TRBV6-1
CDR3 length: 15
clone size: many
J gene: TRBJ2-2
CDR3 protein: CASTYSGGSPGELFF
CDR3 DNA: TGTGCCAGCACCTATTCGGGGGGCTCCCCCGGGGAGCTGTTTTTT

D gene: -
V gene: TRBV28
CDR3 length: 12
clone size: many
J gene: TRBJ1-1
CDR3 protein: CASRSPINEAFF
CDR3 DNA: TGTGCCAGCAGATCTCCTATTAATGAAGCTTTCTTT

D gene: -
V gene: TRBV20-1
CDR3 length: 14
clone size: many
J gene: TRBJ2-5
CDR3 protein: CSATGSLYQETQYF
CDR3 DNA: TGCAGTGCTACAGGAAGCCTGTACCAAGAGACCCAGTACTTC

D gene: -
V gene: TRBV7-9
CDR3 length: 14
clone size: many
J gene: TRBJ2-1
CDR3 protein: CASSFSASYNEQFF
CDR3 DNA: TGTGCCAGCAGCTTTAGCGCTAGCTACAATGAGCAGTTCTTC

D gene: -
V gene: TRBV10-3
CDR3 length: 15
clone size: few
J gene: TRBJ1-6
CDR3 protein: CAISRGSSYNSPLHF
CDR3 DNA: TGTGCCATCAGCCGTGGAAGCTCCTATAATTCACCCCTCCACTTT